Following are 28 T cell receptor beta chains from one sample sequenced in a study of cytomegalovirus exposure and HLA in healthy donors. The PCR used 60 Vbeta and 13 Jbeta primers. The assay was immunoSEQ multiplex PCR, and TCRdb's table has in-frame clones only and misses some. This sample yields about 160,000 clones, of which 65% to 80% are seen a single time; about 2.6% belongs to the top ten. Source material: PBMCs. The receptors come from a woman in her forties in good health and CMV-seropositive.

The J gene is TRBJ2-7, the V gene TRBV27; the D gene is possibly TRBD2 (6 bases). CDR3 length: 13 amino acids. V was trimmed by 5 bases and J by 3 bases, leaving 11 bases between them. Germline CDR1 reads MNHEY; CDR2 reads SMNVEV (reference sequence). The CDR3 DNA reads TGTGCCAGCAGTCTCGGGAGCGACTACGAGCAGTACTTC. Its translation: CASSLGSDYEQYF.

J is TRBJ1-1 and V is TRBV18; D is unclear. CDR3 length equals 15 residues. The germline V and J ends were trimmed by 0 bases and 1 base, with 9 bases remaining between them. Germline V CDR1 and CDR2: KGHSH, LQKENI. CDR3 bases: TGTGCCAGCTCACCACCTGAGGTTCAGAACACTGAAGCTTTCTTT. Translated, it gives CASSPPEVQNTEAFF.

This CDR3 is CASNFGSGGYTF. CDR3 nucleotide sequence: TGTGCCAGCAATTTCGGGTCTGGCGGCTACACCTTC. The chain carries TRBV4-2 and TRBJ1-2; D gene unclear. Trimming cost V 7 bases and J 8 bases, with 14 bases left between them. Germline assignment: CDR1 LGHNA and CDR2 YNFKEQ. The CDR3 contains 12 residues.

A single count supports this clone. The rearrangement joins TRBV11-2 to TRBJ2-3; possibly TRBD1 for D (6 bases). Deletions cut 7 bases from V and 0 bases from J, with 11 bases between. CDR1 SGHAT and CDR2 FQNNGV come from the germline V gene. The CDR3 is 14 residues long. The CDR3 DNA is TGTGCCAGCATCTGGACAGCTAGCACAGATACGCAGTATTTT. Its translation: CASIWTASTDTQYF.

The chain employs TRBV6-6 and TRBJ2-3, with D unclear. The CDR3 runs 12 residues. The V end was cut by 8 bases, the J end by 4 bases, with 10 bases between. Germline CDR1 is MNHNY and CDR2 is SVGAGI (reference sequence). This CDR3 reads CASPYRADTQYF. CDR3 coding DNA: TGTGCCAGCCCGTACCGGGCAGATACGCAGTATTTT.

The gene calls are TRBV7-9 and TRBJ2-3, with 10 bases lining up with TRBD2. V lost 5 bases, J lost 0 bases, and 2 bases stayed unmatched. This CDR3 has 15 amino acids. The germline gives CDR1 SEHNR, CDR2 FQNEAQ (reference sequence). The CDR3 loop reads CASSGTSASTDTQYF. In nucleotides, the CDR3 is TGTGCCAGCAGCGGGACTAGCGCGAGCACAGATACGCAGTATTTT.

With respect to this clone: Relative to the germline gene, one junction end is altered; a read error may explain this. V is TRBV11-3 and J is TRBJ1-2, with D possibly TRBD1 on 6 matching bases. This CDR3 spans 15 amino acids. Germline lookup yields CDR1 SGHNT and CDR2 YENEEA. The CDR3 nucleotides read TGTGCCAGCAGCATAGAGGGGGGATTTTACTATGGCTACACCTTC. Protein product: CASSIEGGFYYGYTF.

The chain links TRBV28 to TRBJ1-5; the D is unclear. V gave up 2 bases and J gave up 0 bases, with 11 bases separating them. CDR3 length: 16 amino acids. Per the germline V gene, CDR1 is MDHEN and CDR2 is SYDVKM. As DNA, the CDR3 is TGTGCCAGCAGTTTAAGCGCGGGATATAGCAATCAGCCCCAGCATTTT. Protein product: CASSLSAGYSNQPQHF.

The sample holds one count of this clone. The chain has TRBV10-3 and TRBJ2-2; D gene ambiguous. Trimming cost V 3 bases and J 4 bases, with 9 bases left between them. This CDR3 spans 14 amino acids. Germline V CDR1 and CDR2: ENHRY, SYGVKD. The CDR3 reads CAISDRSPTGELFF. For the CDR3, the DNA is TGTGCCATCAGTGATAGAAGCCCCACCGGGGAGCTGTTTTTT.

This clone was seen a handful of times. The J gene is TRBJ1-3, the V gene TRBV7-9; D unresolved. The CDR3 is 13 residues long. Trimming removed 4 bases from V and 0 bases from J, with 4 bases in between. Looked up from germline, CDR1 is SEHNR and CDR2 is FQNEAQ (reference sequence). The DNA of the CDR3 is TGTGCCAGCAGCTACAGCTCTGGAAACACCATATATTTT. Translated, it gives CASSYSSGNTIYF.

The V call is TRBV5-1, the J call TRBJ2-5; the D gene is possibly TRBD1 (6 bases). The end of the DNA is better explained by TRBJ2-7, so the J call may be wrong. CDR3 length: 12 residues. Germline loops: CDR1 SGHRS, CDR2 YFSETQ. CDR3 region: CASSFQGSEQYF. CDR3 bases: TGCGCCAGCAGCTTCCAGGGGAGCGAGCAGTACTTC.

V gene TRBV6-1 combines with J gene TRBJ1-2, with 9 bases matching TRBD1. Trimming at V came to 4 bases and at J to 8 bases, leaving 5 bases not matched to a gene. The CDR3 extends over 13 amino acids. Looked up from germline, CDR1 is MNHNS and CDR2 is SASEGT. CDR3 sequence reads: CASSARDREGYTF. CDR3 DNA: TGTGCCAGCAGTGCCCGGGACAGGGAGGGCTACACCTTC.

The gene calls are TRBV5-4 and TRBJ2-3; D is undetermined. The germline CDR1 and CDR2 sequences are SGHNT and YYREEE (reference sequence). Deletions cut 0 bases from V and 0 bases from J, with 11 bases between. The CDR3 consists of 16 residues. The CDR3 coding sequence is TGTGCCAGCAGCTTGGGCACCGCCACTAGCACAGATACGCAGTATTTT. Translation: CASSLGTATSTDTQYF.

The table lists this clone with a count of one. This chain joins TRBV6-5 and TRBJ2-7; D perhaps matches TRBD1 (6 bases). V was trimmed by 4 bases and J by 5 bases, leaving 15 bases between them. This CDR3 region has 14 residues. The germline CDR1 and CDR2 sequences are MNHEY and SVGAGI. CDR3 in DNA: TGTGCCAGCAGTTTCACTCAGGGGAGCCACGAGCAGTACTTC. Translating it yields CASSFTQGSHEQYF.

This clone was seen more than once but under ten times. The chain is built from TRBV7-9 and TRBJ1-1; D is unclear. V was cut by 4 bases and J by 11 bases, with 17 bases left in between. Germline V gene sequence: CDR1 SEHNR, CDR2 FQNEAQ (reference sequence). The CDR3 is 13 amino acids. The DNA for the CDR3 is TGTGCCAGCAGCTCTCTAGTATCCCCGGGGGCTTTCTTT. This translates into CASSSLVSPGAFF.

CDR3 DNA: TGTGCCAGCTCACCGTGGAACAGGGGGCAAGGTGAAGAAAAACTGTTTTTT. Protein sequence: CASSPWNRGQGEEKLFF. V gene TRBV18 combines with J gene TRBJ1-4; 9 bases are a match to TRBD1. Germline loops: CDR1 KGHSH, CDR2 LQKENI. This CDR3 is 17 amino acids long. The trim removed 3 bases at V and 8 bases at J, leaving 13 bases unmatched.

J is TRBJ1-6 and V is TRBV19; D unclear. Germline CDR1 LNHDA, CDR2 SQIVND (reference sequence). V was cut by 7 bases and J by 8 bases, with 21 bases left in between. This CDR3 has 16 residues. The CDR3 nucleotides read TGTGCCAGTAATCTCCGGGAAGGCCTTGGAGATTCACCCCTCCACTTT. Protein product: CASNLREGLGDSPLHF.

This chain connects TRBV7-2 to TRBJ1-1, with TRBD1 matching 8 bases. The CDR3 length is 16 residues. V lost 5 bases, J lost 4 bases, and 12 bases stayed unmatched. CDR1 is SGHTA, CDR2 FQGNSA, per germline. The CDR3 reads CASSRREQGVGTEAFF. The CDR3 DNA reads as TGTGCCAGCAGCCGGCGGGAACAGGGGGTGGGCACTGAAGCTTTCTTT.

CDR3 amino acids: CASSYWGGENTGELFF. The CDR3 DNA follows: TGTGCCAGCAGCTATTGGGGAGGAGAGAACACCGGGGAGCTGTTTTTT. V and J are TRBV5-5 and TRBJ2-2; TRBD2 might be the D (6 bases). Germline loops: CDR1 SGHKS, CDR2 YYEKEE (reference sequence). Trimming took off 3 bases at V and 1 base at J, with 13 bases between the two ends. The CDR3 loop spans 16 amino acids.

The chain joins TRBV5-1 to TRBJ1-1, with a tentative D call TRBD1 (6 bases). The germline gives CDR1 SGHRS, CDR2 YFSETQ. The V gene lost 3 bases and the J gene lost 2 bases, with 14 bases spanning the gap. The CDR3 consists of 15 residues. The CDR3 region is CASSSQLQGNTEAFF. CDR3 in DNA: TGCGCCAGCAGCTCCCAATTACAGGGAAACACTGAAGCTTTCTTT. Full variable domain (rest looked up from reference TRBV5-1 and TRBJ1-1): KAGVTQTPRYLIKTRGQQVTLSCSPISGHRSVSWYQQTPGQGLQFLFEYFSETQRNKGNFPGRFSGRQFSNSRSEMNVSTLELGDSALYLCASSSQLQGNTEAFFGQGTRLTVV.

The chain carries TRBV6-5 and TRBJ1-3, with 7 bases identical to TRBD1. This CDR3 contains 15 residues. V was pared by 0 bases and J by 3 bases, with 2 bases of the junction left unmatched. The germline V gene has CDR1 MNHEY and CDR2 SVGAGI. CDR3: CASSYSRDSGNTIYF. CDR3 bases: TGTGCCAGCAGTTACTCCCGGGACAGTGGAAACACCATATATTTT.

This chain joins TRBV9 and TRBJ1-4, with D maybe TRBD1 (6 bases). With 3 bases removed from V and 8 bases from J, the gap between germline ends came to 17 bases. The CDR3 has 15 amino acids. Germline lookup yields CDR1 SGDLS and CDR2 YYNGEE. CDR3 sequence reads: CASSALGGGGEKLFF. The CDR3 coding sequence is TGTGCCAGCAGCGCCCTGGGAGGGGGAGGGGAAAAACTGTTTTTT.

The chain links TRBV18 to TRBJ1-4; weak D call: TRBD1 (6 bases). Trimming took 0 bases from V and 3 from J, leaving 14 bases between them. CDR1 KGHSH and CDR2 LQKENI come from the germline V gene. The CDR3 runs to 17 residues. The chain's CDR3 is CASSPPVVTGSNEKLFF. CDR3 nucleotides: TGTGCCAGCTCACCACCGGTTGTGACAGGTTCTAATGAAAAACTGTTTTTT.

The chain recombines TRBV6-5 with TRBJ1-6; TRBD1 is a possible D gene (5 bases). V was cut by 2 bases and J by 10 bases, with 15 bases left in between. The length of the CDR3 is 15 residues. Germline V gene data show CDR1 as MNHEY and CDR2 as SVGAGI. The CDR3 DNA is TGTGCCAGCAGTTACCAAGTATCAAAGGGGTCACCCCTCCACTTT. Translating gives CASSYQVSKGSPLHF.

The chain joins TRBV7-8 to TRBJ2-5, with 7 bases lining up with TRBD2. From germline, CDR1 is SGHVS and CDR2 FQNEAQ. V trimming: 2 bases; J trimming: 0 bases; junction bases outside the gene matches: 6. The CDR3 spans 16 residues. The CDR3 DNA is TGTGCCAGCAGCTTACTCGTAAGCGGGGACCAAGAGACCCAGTACTTC. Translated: CASSLLVSGDQETQYF.

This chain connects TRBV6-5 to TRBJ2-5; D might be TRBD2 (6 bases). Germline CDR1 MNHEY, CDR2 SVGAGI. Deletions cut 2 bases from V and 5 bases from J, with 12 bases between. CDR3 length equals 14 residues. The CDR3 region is CASSYPAGRETQYF. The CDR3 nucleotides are TGTGCCAGCAGTTACCCGGCGGGGCGGGAGACCCAGTACTTC.

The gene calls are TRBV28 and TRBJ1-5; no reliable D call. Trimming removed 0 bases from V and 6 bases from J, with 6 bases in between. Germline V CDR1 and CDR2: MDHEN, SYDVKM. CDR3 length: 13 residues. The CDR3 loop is CASSLWSGQPQHF. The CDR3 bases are TGTGCCAGCAGTTTATGGAGCGGTCAGCCCCAGCATTTT.

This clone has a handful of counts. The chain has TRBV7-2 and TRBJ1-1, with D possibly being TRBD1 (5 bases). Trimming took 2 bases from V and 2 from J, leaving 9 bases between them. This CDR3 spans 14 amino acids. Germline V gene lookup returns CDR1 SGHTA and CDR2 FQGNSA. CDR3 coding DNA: TGTGCCAGCAGCTTACGCAGGGATAACACTGAAGCTTTCTTT. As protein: CASSLRRDNTEAFF.